The table lists the clone carrying this T cell receptor beta chain with a few counts. Its antigen is unknown. Germline CDR1 is LGHDT and CDR2 is YNNKEL (reference sequence). The CDR3 spans 13 residues. Trimming removed 4 bases from V and 10 bases from J; junction bases left unmatched: 4. This sample was included in a study of blood T cells in healthy people across ages. Then a second PCR, running about 6 to 11 cycles, was carried out with a sample-barcoded 5' primer and a J-beta primer mix. One entry per CDR3 protein results from TCRdb running MiXCR on the 5' RACE reads. Among some 1.1 million distinct CDR3 sequences listed, less than 45% were seen once. Findings and caveats of the study: The fall in TCR beta diversity per million T cells was roughly linear with age.

The chain carries TRBV3-1 and TRBJ1-6, with TRBD1 matching over 7 bases. This clonotype was obtained from a man younger than 35 in good health. Sequencing input: blood. The CDR3 here is CASSPGQQSPLHF. In DNA, the CDR3 is TGTGCCAGCAGCCCGGGACAGCAATCACCCCTCCACTTT.